This TCR beta chain was retrieved from a study of T-cell reconstitution after alpha-beta-depleted transplantation in children. CDR1 and CDR2 (germline): SEHNR, FQNEAQ (reference sequence). V was pared by 5 bases and J by 1 base, with 12 bases between. The CDR3 runs 15 residues. It was with unique molecular identifiers that the TCRbeta library was prepared. TCRdb re-called the PCR reads through MiXCR, storing one row per CDR3 protein. Here the sample spans hundreds of thousands of distinct CDR3 sequences, approximately 15% being singletons. This specimen was PBMCs from the stem cell graft donor, taken from the stem cell graft. The rearrangement links TRBV7-9 to TRBJ2-1; TRBD1 might be the D (5 bases). The TCR originated in a human donor who donated a stem cell graft to a child with acute myeloid leukemia. CDR3 in DNA: TGTGCCAGCAGCATCCCCGACAGATCCTACAATGAGCAGTTCTTC. Its protein is CASSIPDRSYNEQFF. Supplemented by reference TRBV7-9 and TRBJ2-1, the full variable domain reads DTGVSQNPRHKITKRGQNVTFRCDPISEHNRLYWYRQTLGQGPEFLTYFQNEAQLEKSRLLSDRFSAERPKGSFSTLEIQRTEQGDSAMYLCASSIPDRSYNEQFFGPGTRLTVL.